The 10 T cell receptor beta chains reported below all come from one sample, sequenced in a study of identical twins. TCRdb independently ran MiXCR on the 5' RACE reads; one entry per CDR3 protein. The sample includes 500,000 to 550,000 distinct CDR3 sequences, about a fifth of them seen just once. This same sample was also taken into another study, of yellow fever vaccine responses in identical twins.

The sample comprised CD4+ T cells sorted from blood. The origin of the receptors is a woman between 18 and 29 years old in good health.

This clonotype was seen a few times. The chain carries TRBV20-1 and TRBJ1-1; TRBD1 is a possible D gene (5 bases). The CDR3 length is 12 residues. Trimming cost V 1 base and J 5 bases, with 8 bases left between them. The V gene's germline CDR1 is DFQATT and CDR2 SNEGSKA (reference sequence). The CDR3 protein is CSARAGQTEAFF. CDR3 DNA: TGCAGTGCTAGAGCAGGGCAAACTGAAGCTTTCTTT.

This clonotype was recorded at least ten times. The V call is TRBV7-2, the J call TRBJ2-1; D uncertain. V shed 5 bases and J shed 7 bases, with 12 bases lying between them. CDR1 SGHTA and CDR2 FQGNSA come from the germline V gene. The CDR3 totals 13 residues. The CDR3 sequence: CASSPMGSNEQFF. Here the CDR3 DNA reads TGTGCCAGCAGCCCCATGGGGTCGAATGAGCAGTTCTTC. The full variable domain, with the rest looked up from reference TRBV7-2 and TRBJ2-1, is GAGVSQSPSNKVTEKGKDVELRCDPISGHTALYWYRQSLGQGLEFLIYFQGNSAPDKSGLPSDRFSAERTGGSVSTLTIQRTQQEDSAVYLCASSPMGSNEQFFGPGTRLTVL.

This rearrangement joins TRBV20-1 to TRBJ2-3; 8 bases align to TRBD2. V lost 0 bases, J lost 3 bases, and 5 bases stayed unmatched. The CDR3 has 15 amino acids. CDR1 and CDR2 from the germline V gene are DFQATT and SNEGSKA (reference sequence). DNA of the CDR3: TGCAGTGCTAGAGATCCGGGAGGGCCGACAGATACGCAGTATTTT. Its translation is CSARDPGGPTDTQYF.

This clonotype has a handful of counts. The chain uses TRBV4-1 and TRBJ2-7; D possibly corresponds to TRBD2 (5 bases). The CDR3 is made up of 15 amino acids. V lost 0 bases, J lost 6 bases, and 15 bases lay in between. Germline lookup yields CDR1 MGHRA and CDR2 YSYEKL. The CDR3 is CASSQDLTIASEQYF. The CDR3 DNA follows: TGCGCCAGCAGCCAAGATTTAACTATAGCGAGCGAGCAGTACTTC.

This sequence joins TRBV5-1 and TRBJ2-3, with 12 bases matching TRBD2. This CDR3 region has 14 residues. The junction had 11 bases not matched to a gene; V was cut back by 4 bases and J by 14 bases. Looked up from germline, CDR1 is SGHRS and CDR2 is YFSETQ. CDR3 protein: CASSENLAGGILYF. The CDR3 coding sequence is TGCGCCAGCAGCGAAAATCTAGCGGGAGGGATCCTGTATTTT.

This chain joins TRBV29-1 and TRBJ2-1, with 10 positions matching TRBD2. Germline V gene data show CDR1 as SQVTM and CDR2 as ANQGSEA. CDR3 length: 14 amino acids. After removal of 6 bases from V and 8 bases from J, the junction contained 10 bases not matched to a gene. The chain's CDR3 is CSVAPGLASHEQFF. The DNA of the CDR3 is TGCAGCGTGGCTCCGGGACTAGCGAGTCATGAGCAGTTCTTC.

J is TRBJ2-7 and V is TRBV12-3 or TRBV12-4, with a tentative D call TRBD2 (5 bases). The CDR3 contains 14 residues. Trimming removed 5 bases from V and 6 bases from J, with 17 bases in between. The CDR3 sequence: CASSPLWGEGEQYF. In nucleotides, the CDR3 is TGTGCCAGCAGTCCCCTGTGGGGAGAAGGCGAGCAGTACTTC.

This chain uses TRBV6-6 with TRBJ2-1; D is unclear. The CDR3 loop spans 13 amino acids. Looked up from germline, CDR1 is MNHNY and CDR2 is SVGAGI (reference sequence). V was trimmed by 2 bases and J by 2 bases, leaving 4 bases between them. The chain's CDR3 is CASSYEAYNEQFF. DNA for the CDR3: TGTGCCAGCAGTTACGAAGCCTACAATGAGCAGTTCTTC.

This clonotype was detected a few times. The J gene is TRBJ2-2, the V gene TRBV18; D gene unclear. The germline V gene encodes CDR1 KGHSH and CDR2 LQKENI. The CDR3 extends over 13 amino acids. V was trimmed by 3 bases and J by 4 bases, leaving 6 bases between them. The DNA for the CDR3 is TGTGCCAGCTCACCGGGAATCACCGGGGAGCTGTTTTTT. This sequence encodes CASSPGITGELFF. Drawing the rest from reference TRBV18 and TRBJ2-2, the complete variable domain is NAGVMQNPRHLVRRRGQEARLRCSPMKGHSHVYWYRQLPEEGLKFMVYLQKENIIDESGMPKERFSAEFPKEGPSILRIQQVVRGDSAAYFCASSPGITGELFFGEGSRLTVL.

This rearrangement joins TRBV6-5 to TRBJ2-1, with D hard to call. CDR3 length equals 14 residues. CDR1 is MNHEY and CDR2 is SVGAGI in the germline V gene. With 2 bases removed from V and 6 bases from J, the gap between germline ends came to 11 bases. The CDR3 sequence is CASSYIDRSNEQFF. As DNA, the CDR3 is TGTGCCAGCAGTTACATTGATCGATCCAATGAGCAGTTCTTC.